What follows are 25 T cell receptor beta chains derived from one specimen sequenced in a study of early T cells in non-severe SARS-CoV-2 infection. TCRdb passed the 5' RACE reads through MiXCR, listing each CDR3 protein once. Here the sample spans around 55,000 distinct CDR3 sequences, under 15% being singletons. Sample: whole blood, taken at baseline. The receptors were gathered from an adult who was a healthcare worker with PCR-confirmed SARS-CoV-2 infection or an uninfected control (not recorded which).

This clonotype was counted ten times or more. The rearrangement links TRBV7-7 to TRBJ2-5, with D perhaps being TRBD1 or TRBD2 (6 bases each). CDR3 length equals 14 residues. V was cut by 4 bases and J by 5 bases, with 14 bases left in between. Germline V CDR1 and CDR2: SSHAT, FNYEAQ (reference sequence). The CDR3 reads CASSSRGGSETQYF. For the CDR3, the DNA is TGTGCCAGCAGCTCCAGAGGGGGGTCGGAGACCCAGTACTTC. Filled out from reference TRBV7-7 and TRBJ2-5, the complete variable domain reads GAGVSQSPRYKVTKRGQDVTLRCDPISSHATLYWYQQALGQGPEFLTYFNYEAQPDKSGLPSDRFSAERPEGSISTLTIQRTEQRDSAMYRCASSSRGGSETQYFGPGTRLLVL.

In its sample, this clonotype was seen many times. This chain joins TRBV20-1 and TRBJ2-5, with 10 bases matching TRBD2. V gave up 7 bases and J gave up 5 bases; unmatched junction bases: 10. The germline gives CDR1 DFQATT, CDR2 SNEGSKA (reference sequence). CDR3 length: 14 amino acids. The CDR3 protein is CSVVAGGPGETQYF. CDR3 nucleotides: TGCAGTGTAGTAGCGGGAGGTCCTGGGGAGACCCAGTACTTC.

This clonotype has a count of ten or more. V and J are TRBV20-1 and TRBJ2-3; the D gene is possibly TRBD2 (5 bases). Germline CDR1 and CDR2: DFQATT and SNEGSKA (reference sequence). The CDR3 totals 14 residues. The ends were cut back, 1 base at V and 5 bases at J, with 13 bases in the middle. The CDR3 region has the DNA TGCAGTGCTAGAGGGTGGGGTCGGGAAGATACGCAGTATTTT. Translating it yields CSARGWGREDTQYF.

This clonotype came up a few times. The chain recombines TRBV28 with TRBJ1-5; 8 nucleotides agree with TRBD1. V dropped 6 bases and J dropped 5; count of bases not matched to a gene: 9. CDR1 is MDHEN, CDR2 SYDVKM, per germline. The CDR3 extends over 15 amino acids. CDR3 coding DNA: TGTGCCAGCAGCCCTCGTGGGACAGGATATCAGCCCCAGCATTTT. Amino acids: CASSPRGTGYQPQHF.

This clonotype was counted only a few times. The junction shows a germline mismatch at one end, possibly a read error. The V gene is TRBV5-6, the J gene TRBJ1-3; D gene unclear. CDR1 is SGHDT and CDR2 is YYEEEE in the germline V gene. The CDR3 contains 15 residues. DNA for the CDR3: TGTGCCAGCAGCTCGGACTCTAGCTCTGAAAACACCATATATTTT. Its protein is CASSSDSSSENTIYF.

This clonotype was seen a single time. The rearrangement joins TRBV30 to TRBJ2-4; D gene unclear. CDR3 length equals 13 residues. Looked up from germline, CDR1 is GTSNPN and CDR2 is SVGIG (reference sequence). Trimming took off 8 bases at V and 3 bases at J, with 14 bases between the two ends. This CDR3 reads CAVRQTIKNIQYF. The CDR3 DNA reads TGTGCCGTGCGTCAAACGATCAAAAACATTCAGTACTTC. The variable domain in full, with the rest retrieved from reference TRBV30 and TRBJ2-4, is SQTIHQWPATLVQPVGSPLSLECTVEGTSNPNLYWYRQAAGRGLQLLFYSVGIGQISSEVPQNLSASRPQDRQFILSSKKLLLSDSGFYLCAVRQTIKNIQYFGAGTRLSVL.

The chain joins TRBV11-3 to TRBJ2-3, with 11 bases aligning to TRBD2. Per the germline V gene, CDR1 is SGHNT and CDR2 is YENEEA. The junction had 0 bases not matched to a gene; V was cut back by 5 bases and J by 5 bases. This CDR3 is built from 13 residues. CDR3 sequence: CASSGTSGDTQYF. The CDR3 DNA sequence: TGTGCCAGCAGCGGGACTAGCGGAGATACGCAGTATTTT.

This clonotype appeared a few times. The chain joins TRBV27 to TRBJ1-2; D gene uncertain. Per germline, CDR1 MNHEY and CDR2 SMNVEV (reference sequence). Trimming removed 6 bases from V and 4 bases from J, with 9 bases in between. This CDR3 comprises 12 residues. CDR3 coding DNA: TGTGCCAGCAGAACCAACCCCTATGGCTACACCTTC. This translates into CASRTNPYGYTF.

There are a few counts of this clonotype. A read error may produce the germline difference seen at one junction end. The rearrangement links TRBV7-9 to TRBJ2-3, with a possible D match to TRBD1 (5 bases). This CDR3 has 13 residues. Germline V gene data show CDR1 as SEHNR and CDR2 as FQNEAQ (reference sequence). DNA for the CDR3: TGTGCCAGCAGCTTGGGCCCCACAGGTACGCAGTATTTT. This encodes CASSLGPTGTQYF.

The chain has TRBV4-1 and TRBJ2-1; a possible D gene is TRBD1 (6 bases). Trimming left V 6 bases short and J 6 bases short, with 21 bases between. The germline V gene has CDR1 MGHRA and CDR2 YSYEKL. The CDR3 consists of 16 residues. The CDR3 DNA reads as TGCGCCAGCAGTCTCCTTTCAGGGGATTTAGGCAATGAGCAGTTCTTC. Its translation is CASSLLSGDLGNEQFF.

Ten or more counts support this clonotype. The rearrangement links TRBV27 to TRBJ1-6; D is uncertain. V lost 3 bases, J lost 10 bases, and 7 bases lay in between. Germline CDR1 is MNHEY and CDR2 is SMNVEV (reference sequence). This CDR3 region has 12 residues. This CDR3 is CASSFASSPLHF. The CDR3 DNA is TGTGCCAGCAGTTTTGCGAGCTCACCCCTCCACTTT.

The rearrangement joins TRBV27 to TRBJ1-6; tentatively, D is TRBD1 (5 bases). Trimming stripped 2 bases from V and 6 bases from J, with 8 bases between. This CDR3 spans 14 amino acids. Germline-derived CDR1 and CDR2 are MNHEY and SMNVEV (reference sequence). For the CDR3, the DNA is TGTGCCAGCAGTTTAGGGCAGGGTAATTCACCCCTCCACTTT. Translating it yields CASSLGQGNSPLHF.

CDR3 in DNA: TGCGCCAGCAGCTTGAGCTTTGGACAGGGAGGCAGCGAGCAGTACTTC. Its translation: CASSLSFGQGGSEQYF. The chain is built from TRBV5-1 and TRBJ2-7; TRBD1 agrees at 8 bases. The junction had 12 bases not matched to a gene; V was cut back by 1 base and J by 6 bases. The CDR3 is 16 amino acids. The germline V gene encodes CDR1 SGHRS and CDR2 YFSETQ.

In its sample, this clonotype was seen a few times. This chain uses TRBV9 with TRBJ2-1; D might be TRBD1 or TRBD2, each matching 5 bases. Trimming cost V 5 bases and J 0 bases, with 15 bases left between them. The germline CDR1 and CDR2 sequences are SGDLS and YYNGEE. The CDR3 is 16 residues long. DNA for the CDR3: TGTGCCAGCAGGCGCCCGGGACCCAGCTCCTACAATGAGCAGTTCTTC. Amino acids: CASRRPGPSSYNEQFF.

This clonotype was recorded a few times. This sequence joins TRBV29-1 and TRBJ2-7, with 9 bases aligning to TRBD1. This CDR3 region has 13 residues. V shed 8 bases and J 6 bases; nucleotides not matched to a gene: 11. The germline V gene has CDR1 SQVTM and CDR2 ANQGSEA. CDR3 nucleotide sequence: TGCAGCCCCCCGGGACAGGGTCTTTGCGAGCAGTACTTC. Translation: CSPPGQGLCEQYF.

This clonotype was seen a few times. V is TRBV18 and J is TRBJ2-1; 7 nucleotides align to TRBD2. Germline lookup yields CDR1 KGHSH and CDR2 LQKENI. Unmatched junction bases numbered 12, after V lost 4 bases and J lost 12 bases. The CDR3 spans 14 residues. The CDR3 region has the DNA TGTGCCAGCTCACTGGCGGGAGCCCCGCAATCGCAGTTCTTC. Translation gives CASSLAGAPQSQFF.

The chain has TRBV28 and TRBJ2-1; 11 bases align to TRBD2. The CDR3 length is 17 residues. Germline CDR1 is MDHEN and CDR2 is SYDVKM. With 0 bases clipped from V and 4 bases from J, the junction kept 5 bases outside the gene matches. CDR3 sequence reads: CASSLWTSGVQYNEQFF. The CDR3 nucleotides are TGTGCCAGCAGTTTATGGACTAGCGGGGTGCAGTACAATGAGCAGTTCTTC.

In its sample, this clonotype was seen many times. The chain couples TRBV5-6 to TRBJ1-5; D unresolved. Germline V CDR1 and CDR2: SGHDT, YYEEEE. The V end lost 1 base, the J end lost 2 bases, and 7 bases lay between the germline ends. CDR3 length equals 14 residues. CDR3 protein: CASSLRQRNQPQHF. The CDR3 DNA follows: TGTGCCAGCAGCTTGAGGCAGCGCAATCAGCCCCAGCATTTT.

Only a few counts were recorded for this clonotype. The rearrangement links TRBV10-1 to TRBJ1-6; D may be TRBD1 (5 bases). V gave up 3 bases and J gave up 9 bases, with 12 bases separating them. Germline assignment: CDR1 WNHNN and CDR2 SYGVQD (reference sequence). The CDR3 runs to 14 residues. CDR3 sequence: CASSDGGRGSPLHF. CDR3 DNA sequence: TGCGCCAGCAGTGATGGAGGGAGGGGTTCACCCCTCCACTTT.

This clonotype was seen a few times. The rearrangement links TRBV20-1 to TRBJ2-5, with 11 bases fitting TRBD2. V dropped 5 bases and J dropped 4; count of bases not matched to a gene: 9. The CDR3 is 15 amino acids. CDR1 and CDR2 (germline): DFQATT, SNEGSKA (reference sequence). CDR3 in amino acids: CSASLAGGPGETQYF. In DNA, the CDR3 is TGCAGTGCTTCATTAGCGGGAGGGCCGGGAGAGACCCAGTACTTC.

The chain recombines TRBV7-3 with TRBJ2-2; 7 positions agree with TRBD2. Per the germline V gene, CDR1 is SGHTA and CDR2 is FQGTGA. Germline trimming cut 1 base from V and 4 bases from J; bases unmatched to any gene: 9. The CDR3 sequence is 17 residues long. This CDR3 is CASSLNLREGSTGELFF. DNA for the CDR3: TGTGCCAGCAGCTTAAATCTGAGGGAGGGCAGCACCGGGGAGCTGTTTTTT.

The chain recombines TRBV11-2 with TRBJ2-5, with D perhaps TRBD2 (5 bases). The CDR3 totals 14 residues. CDR1 is SGHAT and CDR2 is FQNNGV in the germline V gene. With 3 bases removed from V and 2 bases from J, the gap between germline ends came to 10 bases. DNA of the CDR3: TGTGCCAGCAGCTTTCGAGGGCAACAAGAGACCCAGTACTTC. Its translation: CASSFRGQQETQYF.

This clonotype has just a few counts. The chain recombines TRBV10-3 with TRBJ2-7, with TRBD1 matching 10 bases. Looked up from germline, CDR1 is ENHRY and CDR2 is SYGVKD. With V trimmed by 1 base and J by 2 bases, 11 bases remained unmatched. The CDR3 covers 18 residues. CDR3 sequence (DNA): TGTGCCATCAGTGAGTTCCTAATTACCGGGACAGGGGCCTACGAGCAGTACTTC. Translating it yields CAISEFLITGTGAYEQYF.

This rearrangement joins TRBV28 to TRBJ2-1, with 8 bases lining up with TRBD2. The trim removed 5 bases at V and 0 bases at J, leaving 3 bases unmatched. Germline V gives CDR1 MDHEN, CDR2 SYDVKM. CDR3 size: 15 residues. DNA for the CDR3: TGTGCCAGCAGTCCCGGGACTAGCTCCTACAATGAGCAGTTCTTC. Amino acids: CASSPGTSSYNEQFF.

This clonotype was seen a handful of times. The rearrangement joins TRBV6-5 to TRBJ1-1, with D tentatively TRBD1 (5 bases). The ends were cut back, 7 bases at V and 4 bases at J, with 13 bases in the middle. Germline values: CDR1 MNHEY, CDR2 SVGAGI. This CDR3 is built from 13 residues. CDR3 sequence (DNA): TGTGCCAGCACCCCAGGTAGGGGCACTGAAGCTTTCTTT. Encoded protein: CASTPGRGTEAFF.